Each of the 21 T cell receptor beta chains below was sequenced from the same sample in a study of blood T cell repertoires in COVID-19. Sequencing was performed with immunoSEQ multiplex PCR; in TCRdb, only in-frame clones are kept and a portion is missing. The data contain nearly 85,000 clones, 80% to 90% of them singletons. The sequencing sample was made of peripheral blood. The receptors shown here come from an older woman with acute or convalescent COVID-19.

The rearrangement joins TRBV11-3 to TRBJ2-2, with a tentative D call TRBD2 (5 bases). This CDR3 comprises 14 residues. Germline lookup yields CDR1 SGHNT and CDR2 YENEEA. Trimming removed 3 bases at V and 6 bases at J, with 11 bases between. CDR3 in amino acids: CASSLTEGSGELFF. The CDR3 nucleotides read TGTGCCAGCAGCTTGACCGAGGGTTCCGGGGAGCTGTTTTTT.

The gene calls are TRBV11-2 and TRBJ2-7, with D unresolved. This CDR3 contains 11 residues. V lost 4 bases to trimming and J lost 4 bases, with 5 bases between them. CDR1 and CDR2 (germline): SGHAT, FQNNGV. The CDR3 sequence: CASSSPYEQYF. The CDR3 DNA is TGTGCCAGCAGCTCTCCTTACGAGCAGTACTTC.

This clone was observed many times. The J gene is TRBJ2-5, the V gene TRBV24-1, with D perhaps matching TRBD1 (6 bases). The CDR3 covers 16 residues. Trimming cost V 3 bases and J 1 base, with 14 bases left between them. Germline CDR1 KGHDR, CDR2 SFDVKD. The CDR3 is CATSDGPGATQETQYF. CDR3 DNA sequence: TGTGCCACCAGTGATGGGCCAGGGGCTACCCAAGAGACCCAGTACTTC.

The chain recombines TRBV7-2 with TRBJ1-2; D not certain. Germline V CDR1 and CDR2: SGHTA, FQGNSA. The CDR3 is made up of 15 amino acids. Trimming took off 9 bases at V and 7 bases at J, with 24 bases between the two ends. This CDR3 is CASEDLTALTGGYTF. CDR3 nucleotides: TGTGCCAGTGAGGATTTGACCGCCTTAACCGGTGGCTACACCTTC.

V is TRBV5-6 and J is TRBJ1-6; D might be TRBD1 (6 bases). The length of the CDR3 is 12 residues. The germline CDR1 and CDR2 sequences are SGHDT and YYEEEE. Between the trimmed V and J ends, which lost 4 bases and 13 bases, there was a span of 12 bases. CDR3 bases: TGTGCCAGCAGCCATGGGGGCCACCCCCTCCACTTT. Its protein product is CASSHGGHPLHF.

This chain uses TRBV30 with TRBJ1-4; 7 bases align to TRBD1. Germline V gives CDR1 GTSNPN, CDR2 SVGIG (reference sequence). The CDR3 sequence is 14 residues long. The trim removed 1 base at V and 8 bases at J, leaving 7 bases unmatched. The CDR3 loop reads CAWSGQGEKEKLFF. CDR3 nucleotides: TGTGCCTGGAGTGGACAGGGAGAGAAAGAAAAACTGTTTTTT.

The chain uses TRBV7-2 and TRBJ1-4; D is unresolved. The CDR3 consists of 15 residues. The V and J ends lost 5 bases and 8 bases respectively, with 18 bases between them. Germline CDR1 and CDR2: SGHTA and FQGNSA. The CDR3 DNA sequence: TGTGCCAGCAGCCAGAATGGTCCTGGGAGGGAAAAACTGTTTTTT. Amino acid sequence: CASSQNGPGREKLFF.

This chain connects TRBV5-1 to TRBJ2-2; 8 bases fit TRBD1. CDR3 length: 16 residues. Trimming cost V 4 bases and J 4 bases; bases outside gene matches: 9. The germline V gene encodes CDR1 SGHRS and CDR2 YFSETQ. CDR3 loop: CASSLDRGLSTGELFF. CDR3 in DNA: TGCGCCAGCAGCCTCGACAGGGGATTGAGCACCGGGGAGCTGTTTTTT.

The chain links TRBV5-1 to TRBJ2-3, with 11 nucleotides matching TRBD2. The ends lost 0 bases at V and 3 bases at J; junction bases unmatched: 3. The CDR3 has 16 amino acids. Germline CDR1 SGHRS, CDR2 YFSETQ. The CDR3 sequence: CASSLVGTSGTDTQYF. The CDR3 DNA reads TGCGCCAGCAGCTTGGTCGGGACTAGCGGTACAGATACGCAGTATTTT.

The V gene is TRBV3-1 (or the pseudogene TRBV3-2), the J gene TRBJ1-3; D remains ambiguous. The CDR3 loop spans 15 amino acids. Germline V gene lookup returns CDR1 LGHDT and CDR2 YNNKEL (reference sequence). V dropped 3 bases and J dropped 0 bases, with 9 bases sitting between them. The CDR3 DNA is TGTGCCAGCAGCCAGAGGTCCTTCTCTGGAAACACCATATATTTT. It specifies CASSQRSFSGNTIYF.

The chain links TRBV5-1 to TRBJ1-4; 12 bases fit TRBD1. V trimming: 4 bases; J trimming: 5 bases; junction bases outside the gene matches: 6. Germline values: CDR1 SGHRS, CDR2 YFSETQ. The CDR3 totals 16 residues. CDR3 bases: TGCGCCAGCAGCACCGGGACAGGGGGCAACAATGAAAAACTGTTTTTT. Encoded protein: CASSTGTGGNNEKLFF.

The rearrangement joins TRBV9 to TRBJ1-1, with 9 bases aligning to TRBD1. Per germline, CDR1 SGDLS and CDR2 YYNGEE. Unmatched junction bases numbered 1, after V lost 0 bases and J lost 4 bases. The CDR3 is 14 residues long. The CDR3 loop is CASSVGQGGTEAFF. The CDR3 DNA sequence: TGTGCCAGCAGCGTAGGACAGGGGGGCACTGAAGCTTTCTTT. The full variable domain, in which reference TRBV9 and TRBJ1-1 provide the parts outside the CDR3, is DSGVTQTPKHLITATGQRVTLRCSPRSGDLSVYWYQQSLDQGLQFLIQYYNGEERAKGNILERFSAQQFPDLHSELNLSSLELGDSALYFCASSVGQGGTEAFFGQGTRLTVV.

Written as DNA, the CDR3 is TGTGCCAGCAGTTACGATTTGGGGGGAGCAAACTATGGCTACACCTTC. Translated, it gives CASSYDLGGANYGYTF. The chain uses TRBV6-5 and TRBJ1-2, with D tentatively TRBD1 (5 bases). CDR3 length: 16 residues. V lost 2 bases and J lost 2, with 15 bases in between. Germline lookup yields CDR1 MNHEY and CDR2 SVGAGI.

The chain couples TRBV7-8 to TRBJ1-2, with 7 bases fitting TRBD1. Trimming removed 5 bases from V and 0 bases from J; junction bases left unmatched: 6. This CDR3 comprises 15 residues. In germline, CDR1 is SGHVS, CDR2 FQNEAQ. CDR3 region: CASSPPGQTNYGYTF. The CDR3 DNA sequence: TGTGCCAGCAGCCCCCCGGGACAGACTAACTATGGCTACACCTTC.

This chain connects TRBV7-3 to TRBJ2-3, with D tentatively TRBD2 (6 bases). Germline CDR1 and CDR2: SGHTA and FQGTGA. This CDR3 has 13 residues. The germline V and J ends were trimmed by 3 bases and 6 bases, with 10 bases remaining between them. CDR3 nucleotide sequence: TGTGCCAGCAGCTTTGGGGGGTATGATACGCAGTATTTT. This encodes CASSFGGYDTQYF.

This rearrangement joins TRBV7-9 to TRBJ1-1; D may be TRBD1 (6 bases). The germline V gene encodes CDR1 SEHNR and CDR2 FQNEAQ (reference sequence). The CDR3 consists of 13 residues. V lost 4 bases and J lost 10, with 16 bases in between. CDR3 residues: CASSSNTGRAAFF. The DNA of the CDR3 is TGTGCCAGCAGCTCGAACACAGGGAGGGCAGCTTTCTTT.

V is TRBV4-3 and J is TRBJ1-4, with 10 bases that match TRBD1. The CDR3 totals 19 residues. V was clipped by 1 base and J by 4 bases; unmatched bases: 12. Per germline, CDR1 LGHNA and CDR2 YSLEER. In DNA, the CDR3 is TGCGCCAGCAGCCAAGCCCCCCCGACAGGGGGCGGGGGTAATGAAAAACTGTTTTTT. It yields the protein CASSQAPPTGGGGNEKLFF.

This clone was found a few times. The genes are TRBV27 and TRBJ1-1; tentative D call: TRBD1 (6 bases). V lost 4 bases and J 0 bases, leaving 18 bases between the germline ends. Germline assignment: CDR1 MNHEY and CDR2 SMNVEV (reference sequence). This CDR3 spans 17 amino acids. The CDR3 DNA sequence: TGTGCCAGCAGTTACATACCGGGACAACGGATGAACACTGAAGCTTTCTTT. It yields the protein CASSYIPGQRMNTEAFF.

CDR3 coding DNA: TGTGCCAGCAGCTTACCTGCAGGGGAGGGCTATGGCTACACCTTC. Translation gives CASSLPAGEGYGYTF. The V call is TRBV5-4, the J call TRBJ1-2; D is possibly TRBD1 (6 bases). The CDR3 contains 15 residues. With 2 bases removed from V and 4 bases from J, the gap between germline ends came to 15 bases. Germline CDR1 is SGHNT and CDR2 is YYREEE (reference sequence).

V usage is TRBV29-1 and J usage is TRBJ2-2; 8 bases are shared with TRBD1. The germline V gene encodes CDR1 SQVTM and CDR2 ANQGSEA. The CDR3 extends over 17 amino acids. V lost 5 bases and J lost 4; bases outside the gene matches: 15. The CDR3 coding sequence is TGCAGCGTTCCCCGACAGGGGTCCCTGTTAGGCACCGGGGAGCTGTTTTTT. Encoded protein: CSVPRQGSLLGTGELFF.

The chain couples TRBV10-3 to TRBJ2-5, with 9 positions matching TRBD2. CDR1 and CDR2 (germline): ENHRY, SYGVKD. V trimming: 7 bases; J trimming: 4 bases; junction bases outside the gene matches: 4. This CDR3 contains 13 residues. This CDR3 is CAITSGVGETQYF. DNA of the CDR3: TGTGCCATCACTAGCGGGGTGGGAGAGACCCAGTACTTC.